The next 5 T cell receptor beta chains were all read from a single sample in a study of blood T cell repertoires in COVID-19. TCRdb's copy holds only in-frame clones and misses some; the assay was immunoSEQ multiplex PCR. The sample lists some 70,000 clones, just over 85% occurring once. The specimen was peripheral blood. The receptors were sampled from a man in his fifties or sixties with active COVID-19.

The chain carries TRBV7-9 and TRBJ2-3; TRBD1 is a possible D gene (6 bases). V gave up 0 bases and J gave up 5 bases, with 18 bases separating them. CDR1 is SEHNR, CDR2 FQNEAQ, per germline (reference sequence). The CDR3 has 17 amino acids. CDR3 protein: CASSLAPRGLGGDTQYF. CDR3 sequence (DNA): TGTGCCAGCAGCTTAGCGCCCAGGGGCCTCGGCGGAGATACGCAGTATTTT.

This rearrangement joins TRBV27 to TRBJ2-3; 7 bases are shared with TRBD2. The germline gives CDR1 MNHEY, CDR2 SMNVEV (reference sequence). The CDR3 contains 14 residues. Trimming took 3 bases from V and 2 from J; bases not matched to a gene: 2. CDR3 in amino acids: CASSLAGATDTQYF. In DNA, the CDR3 is TGTGCCAGCAGTTTGGCGGGAGCCACAGATACGCAGTATTTT.

This chain uses TRBV4-2 with TRBJ2-3, with 9 bases aligning to TRBD2. J was trimmed by 8 bases and V by 0 bases; bases with no gene match: 3. In germline, CDR1 is LGHNA, CDR2 YNFKEQ. The CDR3 length is 14 residues. In DNA form, the CDR3 reads TGTGCCAGCAGCCAAGATTTAGCGGGAGCTACGCAGTATTTT. Translating gives CASSQDLAGATQYF.

The chain employs TRBV5-4 and TRBJ1-2; 7 bases fit TRBD1. CDR3 length equals 13 residues. Germline loops: CDR1 SGHNT, CDR2 YYREEE (reference sequence). The V and J ends lost 7 bases and 4 bases, in that order; junction bases with no gene match: 7. In nucleotides, the CDR3 is TGTGCCAGCGCCACAGGGGAAGGCTATGGCTACACCTTC. Protein sequence: CASATGEGYGYTF.

This chain joins TRBV5-1 and TRBJ2-1; D may be TRBD2 (6 bases). This CDR3 is built from 15 residues. From germline, CDR1 is SGHRS and CDR2 YFSETQ. The V gene lost 6 bases and the J gene lost 8 bases, with 21 bases spanning the gap. The CDR3 region has the DNA TGCGCCAGCACGCCAGGAGCGGGCGGGGTGGATGAGCAGTTCTTC. It is translated as CASTPGAGGVDEQFF.